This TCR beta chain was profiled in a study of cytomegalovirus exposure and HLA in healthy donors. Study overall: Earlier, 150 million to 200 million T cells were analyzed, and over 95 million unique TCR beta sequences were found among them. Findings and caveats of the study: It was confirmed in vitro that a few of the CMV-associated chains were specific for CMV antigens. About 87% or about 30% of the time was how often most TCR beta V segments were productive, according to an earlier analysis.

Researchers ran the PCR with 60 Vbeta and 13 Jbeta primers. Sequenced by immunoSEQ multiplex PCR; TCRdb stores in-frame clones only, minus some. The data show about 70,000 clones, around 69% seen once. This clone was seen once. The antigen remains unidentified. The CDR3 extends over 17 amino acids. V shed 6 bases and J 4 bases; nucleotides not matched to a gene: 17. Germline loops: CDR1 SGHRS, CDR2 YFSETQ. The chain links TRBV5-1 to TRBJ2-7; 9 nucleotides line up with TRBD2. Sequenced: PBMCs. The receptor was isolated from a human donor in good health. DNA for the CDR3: TGCGCCAGCACGATAGGTGGGGGTAGCGGGAGAACTTACGAGCAGTACTTC. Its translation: CASTIGGGSGRTYEQYF.